The source of this TCR beta chain is a study of shared clonotypes between healthy human individuals. Every subset had its genomic DNA shared out evenly among several immunoSEQ plates. The assay was immunoSEQ multiplex PCR, and TCRdb's table has in-frame clones only and misses some. The table lists hundreds of thousands of clones, around two thirds of them singletons. Remarks on this clone: Its antigen is unidentified.

Notes on the study in general: Clonotypes not shared had lower generation probabilities than those common to all four donors.

The receptor was derived from a man younger than 45 in good health. The sample taken for sequencing was memory CD4+ T cells sorted from blood. The subset: CD45RA-negative fraction.

In nucleotides, the CDR3 is TGTGCCAGCAGCTTCGCAACAGGGAGAACCTACGAGCAGTACTTC. Its translation is CASSFATGRTYEQYF. J is TRBJ2-7 and V is TRBV7-2; D might be TRBD1 (6 bases). The V end was cut by 3 bases, the J end by 2 bases, with 14 bases between. The CDR3 covers 15 residues. CDR1 is SGHTA and CDR2 is FQGNSA in the germline V gene. The entire variable domain, with the rest obtained from reference TRBV7-2 and TRBJ2-7, is as follows: GAGVSQSPSNKVTEKGKDVELRCDPISGHTALYWYRQSLGQGLEFLIYFQGNSAPDKSGLPSDRFSAERTGGSVSTLTIQRTQQEDSAVYLCASSFATGRTYEQYFGPGTRLTVT.